This T cell receptor beta chain is drawn from a study of cytomegalovirus exposure and HLA in healthy donors. Study-wide points: Within an earlier analysis, most TCR beta V segments proved productive either about 90% or about 30% of the time. Most observed TCR sequences were rare, whereas some public TCRs were detected in many donors.

Researchers ran the PCR with 60 Vbeta and 13 Jbeta primers. Generated by immunoSEQ multiplex PCR, the TCRdb table keeps only in-frame clones and is missing some. Altogether roughly 80,000 clones are present, over 60% being singletons, with the ten largest covering roughly 16%. At sampling all donors were nominally healthy, likely with unrecorded immune exposures. There are 14 residues in the CDR3. The V gene's germline CDR1 is MNHNY and CDR2 SVGAGI (reference sequence). Deletions cut 10 bases from V and 1 base from J, with 16 bases between. On this clone: Its target is unknown.

This sequence originates from a woman aged 40 to 50 in good health and CMV-seropositive. Specimen: PBMCs. The chain carries TRBV6-6 and TRBJ1-2, with a tentative D call TRBD1 (5 bases). The CDR3 DNA follows: TGTGCCACCAACCCGGGGGGAGGTAACTATGGCTACACCTTC. It codes for CATNPGGGNYGYTF.